This record concerns one T cell receptor (beta chain) sequence. As yet, its antigen is unknown. The record originates from a study of tumor-infiltrating lymphocytes in primary liver carcinoma. In germline, CDR1 is DFQATT, CDR2 SNEGSKA (reference sequence). This CDR3 has 12 residues. Study conclusions and caveats: Against blood, tumors held a significantly higher top-250-clone fraction (p = 0.039).

The tissue used was unsorted bulk material of about 19-34 mg. RNA and DNA were co-extracted from it with the AllPrep DNA/RNA mini kit. Treatment of the patients' primary liver carcinoma consisted of surgical resection. TCR beta cDNA was reverse-transcribed from approximately 0.45 ug of total RNA. The reaction used a constant-region primer and ProtoScript II reverse transcriptase. Three-round nested multiplex PCR performed with slightly modified ARM-PCR produced the TCR beta libraries. TRBV1-TRBV30 forward primers paired with a C-beta reverse primer drove the first two PCR rounds, around 9 cycles each. TCRdb reanalysed the multiplex PCR reads using MiXCR and keeps one entry per CDR3 protein. The table shows about 120,000 distinct CDR3 sequences, with around two thirds occurring only once.

The receptor's source is a woman aged 55-70 years with primary liver carcinoma and hepatitis B virus infection. The chain combines TRBV20-1 with TRBJ1-1, with 11 bases matching TRBD1. The specimen sequenced was tumor-adjacent normal liver tissue. CDR3: CKTGQGETEAFF. The CDR3 DNA reads TGCAAGACGGGACAGGGGGAGACTGAAGCTTTCTTT.